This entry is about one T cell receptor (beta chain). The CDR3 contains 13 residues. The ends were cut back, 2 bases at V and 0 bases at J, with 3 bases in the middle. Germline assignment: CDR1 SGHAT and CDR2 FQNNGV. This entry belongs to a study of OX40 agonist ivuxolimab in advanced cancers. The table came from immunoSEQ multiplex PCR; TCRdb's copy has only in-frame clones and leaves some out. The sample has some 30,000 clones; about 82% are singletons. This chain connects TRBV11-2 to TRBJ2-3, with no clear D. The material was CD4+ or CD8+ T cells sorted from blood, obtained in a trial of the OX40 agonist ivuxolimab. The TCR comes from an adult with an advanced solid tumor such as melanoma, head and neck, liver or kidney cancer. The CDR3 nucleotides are TGTGCCAGCAGCTTAACTAGCACAGATACGCAGTATTTT. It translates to CASSLTSTDTQYF.